This TCR beta chain was retrieved from a study of cytomegalovirus exposure and HLA in healthy donors. Primers: 60 Vbeta forward and 13 Jbeta reverse. Measured with immunoSEQ multiplex PCR; TCRdb has only the in-frame clones, and not every one. There are about 160,000 clones in the sample; around 68% occur only once, and approximately 2.8% lies in the top ten. This clone was observed a handful of times. The sample taken for sequencing was PBMCs. The sequence came from a woman between 35 and 50 years old in good health and CMV-seropositive.

CDR3 in amino acids: CASSYSSRTEAFF. The CDR3 nucleotides read TGTGCCAGCAGTTACTCGAGTCGGACTGAAGCTTTCTTT. The chain combines TRBV6-5 with TRBJ1-1; D is unresolved. From germline, CDR1 is MNHEY and CDR2 SVGAGI. V lost 0 bases, J lost 5 bases, and 7 bases lay in between. There are 13 residues in the CDR3.